This T cell receptor (beta chain) stems from a study of type 1 regulatory T cells. TCRdb reprocessed the reads with MiXCR, giving one entry per CDR3 protein. The table records roughly 20,000 distinct CDR3 sequences, 10% to 13% of them present only once. Trimming at V came to 6 bases and at J to 4 bases, leaving 6 bases not matched to a gene. CDR1 and CDR2 (germline): MNHNY, SVGAGI (reference sequence). The CDR3 has 14 amino acids. This clonotype was detected only a few times. The chain employs TRBV6-6 and TRBJ1-2, with 9 bases fitting TRBD1. What was sequenced was CD4+ T cells, either the whole sample or a sorted fraction (not recorded which). The origin of this receptor is a human donor in good health. CDR3 sequence (DNA): TGTGCCAGCAGCCTAGCGGGACAGGGCTATGGCTACACCTTC. Translation: CASSLAGQGYGYTF.